This is a list of T cell receptor beta chains from one sample in a study of T cells in Graves' hyperthyroidism and ophthalmopathy. TCRdb passed the multiplex PCR reads through MiXCR, listing each CDR3 protein once. The table includes 380,000 or so distinct CDR3 sequences, roughly 13% detected once. The sample taken for sequencing was blood. These receptor sequences come from a woman in her 30s with Graves' hyperthyroidism. The CDR3 runs from the conserved cysteine through the conserved F or W. Fields, in order: CDR3 protein, CDR3 DNA, J gene, V gene, D gene, clone size. A D gene is named only where the DNA matches it firmly. A row's size may be missing; if present it is once, few, many or a size class.

CATQASVEVSGGTQYF TGTGCCACCCAGGCATCTGTCGAAGTGTCAGGAGGTACGCAGTATTTT TRBJ2-3 TRBV24-1 NA many
CSALPGGQETQYF TGCAGCGCCCTCCCGGGGGGTCAAGAGACCCAGTACTTC TRBJ2-5 TRBV29-1 TRBD2 few
CSVGTSGIGVGEQFF TGCAGCGTCGGGACTAGCGGGATAGGAGTAGGTGAGCAGTTCTTC TRBJ2-1 TRBV29-1 TRBD2 NA
CASSRDLTEAFF TGTGCCAGCAGTCGGGACCTCACTGAAGCTTTCTTT TRBJ1-1 TRBV12-3/TRBV12-4 NA NA
CASRRSGTGKKPQHF TGTGCCAGCAGAAGATCCGGGACAGGGAAAAAGCCCCAGCATTTT TRBJ1-5 TRBV6-1 TRBD1 many
CASSPTTGAYGELFF TGCGCCAGCAGCCCCACGACAGGTGCTTACGGGGAGCTGTTTTTT TRBJ2-2 TRBV5-1 NA many
CASSFELGAYEQYF TGTGCCAGCAGCTTCGAACTAGGAGCCTACGAGCAGTACTTC TRBJ2-7 TRBV7-2 NA many
CSAPVARGNEQFF TGCAGTGCCCCGGTCGCCAGGGGAAATGAGCAGTTCTTC TRBJ2-1 TRBV20-1 NA NA
CASSFDPSNQPQHF TGTGCCAGCAGTTTCGATCCGAGCAATCAGCCCCAGCATTTT TRBJ1-5 TRBV12-3/TRBV12-4 NA NA
CATSRGTGHSYNEQFF TGTGCCACCAGCAGAGGGACAGGCCACTCCTACAATGAGCAGTTCTTC TRBJ2-1 TRBV15 TRBD1 many
CASSPRTSGRTTGELFF TGTGCCAGTAGTCCCCGGACTAGCGGGAGGACGACCGGGGAGCTGTTTTTT TRBJ2-2 TRBV19 TRBD2 many
CAVSQREVADTQYF TGTGCCGTAAGCCAGCGGGAGGTTGCAGATACGCAGTATTTT TRBJ2-3 TRBV7-9 TRBD2 many
CASSDSRGLGTDTQYF TGTGCCAGCAGCGACTCCAGGGGTTTGGGCACAGATACGCAGTATTTT TRBJ2-3 TRBV9 NA NA
CASSSGTGRGLNEQYF TGTGCCAGTAGTTCCGGGACAGGTCGGGGACTCAACGAGCAGTACTTC TRBJ2-7 TRBV19 TRBD1 NA
CASSLEGHNEQFF TGTGCCAGCAGCTTAGAAGGGCACAATGAGCAGTTCTTC TRBJ2-1 TRBV7-3 NA many